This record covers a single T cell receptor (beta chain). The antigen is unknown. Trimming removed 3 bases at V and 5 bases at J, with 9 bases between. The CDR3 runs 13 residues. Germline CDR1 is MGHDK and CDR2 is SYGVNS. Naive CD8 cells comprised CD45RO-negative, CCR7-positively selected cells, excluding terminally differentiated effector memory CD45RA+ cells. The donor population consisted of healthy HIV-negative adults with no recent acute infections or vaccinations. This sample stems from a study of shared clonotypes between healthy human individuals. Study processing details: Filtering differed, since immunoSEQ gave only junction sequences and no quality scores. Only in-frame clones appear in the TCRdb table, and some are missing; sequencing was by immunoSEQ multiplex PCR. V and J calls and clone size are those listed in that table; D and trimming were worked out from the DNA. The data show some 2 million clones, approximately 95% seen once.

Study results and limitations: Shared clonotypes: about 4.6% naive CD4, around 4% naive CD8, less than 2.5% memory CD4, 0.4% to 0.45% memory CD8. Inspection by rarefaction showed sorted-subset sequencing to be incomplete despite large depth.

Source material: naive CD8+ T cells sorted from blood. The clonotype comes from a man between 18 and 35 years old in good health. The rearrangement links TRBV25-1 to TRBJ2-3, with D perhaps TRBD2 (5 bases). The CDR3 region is CASSDQRVDTQYF. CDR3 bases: TGTGCCAGCAGTGACCAGAGGGTAGATACGCAGTATTTT.